This entry features one T cell receptor (beta chain) sequence. Germline values: CDR1 SGHRS, CDR2 YFSETQ. This CDR3 is built from 16 residues. The ends lost 3 bases at V and 0 bases at J; junction bases unmatched: 8. This entry comes from a study of cytomegalovirus exposure and HLA in healthy donors. The PCR used 60 Vbeta and 13 Jbeta primers. Data came from immunoSEQ multiplex PCR; TCRdb stores just in-frame clones and leaves some out. The sample records about 200,000 clones, about 81% being singletons. The gene calls are TRBV5-1 and TRBJ2-5; 7 positions match TRBD1. This receptor was obtained from a man younger than 35 in good health and CMV-seronegative. What was sequenced was PBMCs. The CDR3 DNA sequence: TGCGCCAGCAGCTCCACCGGGACAGCGTACCAAGAGACCCAGTACTTC. Protein sequence: CASSSTGTAYQETQYF.